This entry is about one TCR beta chain. From blood CD8+ and CD4+ T cells, TCR beta sequences were generated. Purification of the CD8+ and CD4+ T cells relied on negative isolation, and TEMRA cells underwent FACS enrichment. Roughly 0.5 to 1 ug RNA was reverse transcribed with random hexamers. It was immunoSEQ multiplex PCR that amplified TCR beta CDR3 across 54 Vbeta and 13 Jbeta. In TCRdb, the immunoSEQ multiplex PCR reads were re-called with MiXCR into one record per CDR3 protein. The sample includes 110,000 or so distinct CDR3 sequences, approximately 93% of them seen just once. Deletions cut 5 bases from V and 3 bases from J, with 8 bases between. CDR1 and CDR2 from the germline V gene are SGHTA and FQGTGA. The CDR3 consists of 14 residues. This sample stems from a study of CD8 T cells in Susac syndrome.

The source material was CD4+ T cells from PBMCs. The receptor was isolated from a human donor with multiple sclerosis. The rearrangement joins TRBV7-3 to TRBJ1-6, with unresolved D. The DNA of the CDR3 is TGTGCCAGCAGCACAAACAGCTATAATTCACCCCTCCACTTT. Its translation: CASSTNSYNSPLHF. Combining the CDR3 with reference TRBV7-3 and TRBJ1-6 gives the whole variable domain GAGVSQTPSNKVTEKGKYVELRCDPISGHTALYWYRQSLGQGPEFLIYFQGTGAADDSGLPNDRFFAVRPEGSVSTLKIQRTERGDSAVYLCASSTNSYNSPLHFGNGTRLTVT.